This T cell receptor beta chain came from a study of T cell repertoires in cytomegalovirus infection. Study outcomes and limitations: Carriers of CMV plus the relevant HLA were identified by cumulative public TCR beta family frequency. It was HLA-C-restricted CMV-specific TCR beta clonotypes that dominated the response ex vivo.

This clonotype turned up a few times. Its antigen is not identified. TCRdb reprocessed the reads with MiXCR, giving one entry per CDR3 protein. The repertoire consists of fewer than 550,000 distinct CDR3 sequences, with more than 15% occurring once and the leading ten covering 24%. Germline-derived CDR1 and CDR2 are LNHNV and YYDKDF (reference sequence). The CDR3 contains 15 residues. Trimming took 0 bases from V and 8 from J; bases not matched to a gene: 5. This sequence was found in a human donor in good health (CMV status not recorded). Some clones in this sample may be carry-over from other donors' samples. The sequencing sample was made of CD8+ T cells from PBMCs. The V call is TRBV15, the J call TRBJ2-1; TRBD1 aligns across 9 bases. The CDR3 loop reads CATSREQGARDEQFF. Here the CDR3 DNA reads TGTGCCACCAGCAGAGAACAGGGGGCGCGTGATGAGCAGTTCTTC.